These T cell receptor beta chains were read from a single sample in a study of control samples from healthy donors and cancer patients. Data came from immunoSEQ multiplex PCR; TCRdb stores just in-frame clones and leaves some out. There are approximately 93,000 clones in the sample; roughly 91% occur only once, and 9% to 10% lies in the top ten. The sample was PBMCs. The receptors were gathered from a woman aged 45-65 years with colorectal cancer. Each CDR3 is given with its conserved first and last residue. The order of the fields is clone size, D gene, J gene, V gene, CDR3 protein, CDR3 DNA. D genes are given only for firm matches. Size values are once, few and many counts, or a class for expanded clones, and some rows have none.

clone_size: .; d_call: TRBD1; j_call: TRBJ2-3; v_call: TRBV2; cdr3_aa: CASSTTGSLDTQYF; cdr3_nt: TGTGCCAGCAGTACGACAGGGTCCTTAGATACGCAGTATTTT
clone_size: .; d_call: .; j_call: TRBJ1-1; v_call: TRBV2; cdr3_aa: CASEKDGRTEAFF; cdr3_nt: TGTGCCAGCGAAAAGGACGGCCGCACTGAAGCTTTCTTT
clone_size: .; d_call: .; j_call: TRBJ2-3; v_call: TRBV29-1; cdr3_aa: CSVFRGRDTYTDTQYF; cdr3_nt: TGCAGCGTATTCAGGGGACGGGACACCTACACAGATACGCAGTATTTT
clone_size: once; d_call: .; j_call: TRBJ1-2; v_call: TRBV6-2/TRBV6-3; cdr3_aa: CASSSGSGYTF; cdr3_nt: TGTGCCAGCAGTTCTGGAAGCGGCTACACCTTC
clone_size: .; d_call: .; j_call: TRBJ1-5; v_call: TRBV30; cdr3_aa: CAWSQGAGNQPQHF; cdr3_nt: TGTGCCTGGAGTCAGGGCGCCGGCAATCAGCCCCAGCATTTT
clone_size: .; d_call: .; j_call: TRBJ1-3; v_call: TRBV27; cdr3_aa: CASRTVSGNTIYF; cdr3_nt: TGTGCCAGCAGAACAGTCTCTGGAAACACCATATATTTT
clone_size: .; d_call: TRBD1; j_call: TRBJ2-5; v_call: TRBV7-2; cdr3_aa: CASSLGDRAQETQYF; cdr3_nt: TGTGCCAGCAGCTTAGGGGACAGGGCCCAAGAGACCCAGTACTTC
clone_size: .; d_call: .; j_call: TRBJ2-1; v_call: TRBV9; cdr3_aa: CASSVVGPPGEQFF; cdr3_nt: TGTGCCAGCAGCGTAGTCGGTCCCCCTGGTGAGCAGTTCTTC
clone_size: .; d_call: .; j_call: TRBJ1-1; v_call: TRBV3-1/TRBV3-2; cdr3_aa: CASSLGQGMTEAFF; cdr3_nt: TGTGCCAGCAGCCTGGGGCAGGGGATGACTGAAGCTTTCTTT
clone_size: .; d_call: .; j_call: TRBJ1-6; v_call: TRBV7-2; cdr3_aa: CASSPGGHSPLHF; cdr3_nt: TGTGCCAGCAGCCCGGGGGGCCATTCACCCCTCCACTTT
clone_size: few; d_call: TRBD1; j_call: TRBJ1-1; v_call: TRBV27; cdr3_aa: CASSPNRGLAEAFF; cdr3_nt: TGTGCCAGCAGTCCCAACAGGGGGCTGGCTGAAGCTTTCTTT
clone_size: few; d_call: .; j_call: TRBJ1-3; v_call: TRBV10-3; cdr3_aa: CAISGLGNTIYF; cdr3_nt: TGTGCCATCAGTGGCTTGGGTAACACCATATATTTT
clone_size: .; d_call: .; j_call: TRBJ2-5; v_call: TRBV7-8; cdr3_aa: CASSLFLGSQETQYF; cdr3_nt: TGTGCCAGCAGCTTATTTCTGGGTTCCCAAGAGACCCAGTACTTC
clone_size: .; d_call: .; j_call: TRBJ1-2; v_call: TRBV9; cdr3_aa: CASSPKWDHNYGYTF; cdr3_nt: TGTGCCAGCAGCCCTAAGTGGGACCATAACTATGGCTACACCTTC